This T cell receptor beta chain was found in a study of shared clonotypes between healthy human individuals. Germline loops: CDR1 SGHAT, CDR2 FQNNGV. V gave up 5 bases and J gave up 1 base, with 9 bases separating them. The CDR3 length is 13 residues. The table came from immunoSEQ multiplex PCR; TCRdb's copy has only in-frame clones and leaves some out. The sample has approximately 1.1 million clones; about 84% are singletons. Sequencing was carried out using memory CD4+ T cells from PBMCs. Subset in this sample: CD45RA-negative fraction. The clonotype comes from a man aged 18 to 29 in good health. Some clones in this sample may be carry-over from other donors' samples. The chain employs TRBV11-2 and TRBJ2-7, with TRBD2 as a possible D gene (5 bases). The CDR3 region has the DNA TGTGCCAGCAGCCCCCAGCGGTCCTACGAGCAGTACTTC. This translates into CASSPQRSYEQYF.